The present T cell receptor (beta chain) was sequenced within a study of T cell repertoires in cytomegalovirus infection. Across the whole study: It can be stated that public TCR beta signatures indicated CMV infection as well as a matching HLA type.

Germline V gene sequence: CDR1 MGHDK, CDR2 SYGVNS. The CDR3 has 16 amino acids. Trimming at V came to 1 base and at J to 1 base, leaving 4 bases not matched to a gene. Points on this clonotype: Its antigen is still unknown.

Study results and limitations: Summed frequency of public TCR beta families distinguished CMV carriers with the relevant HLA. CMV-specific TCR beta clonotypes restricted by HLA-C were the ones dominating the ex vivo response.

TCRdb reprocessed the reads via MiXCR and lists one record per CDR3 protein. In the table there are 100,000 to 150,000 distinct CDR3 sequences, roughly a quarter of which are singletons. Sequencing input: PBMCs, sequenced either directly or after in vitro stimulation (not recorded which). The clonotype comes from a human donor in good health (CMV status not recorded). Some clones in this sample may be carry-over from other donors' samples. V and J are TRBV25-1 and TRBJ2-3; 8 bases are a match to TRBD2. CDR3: CASSESGRDGTDTQYF. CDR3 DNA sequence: TGTGCCAGCAGTGAATCCGGGAGGGATGGCACAGATACGCAGTATTTT.